Following are 5 T cell receptor beta chains from one sample sequenced in a study of cytotoxic CD8 clonotypes in ibrutinib-treated CLL. Sequencing used immunoSEQ multiplex PCR; TCRdb keeps in-frame clones, though not all of them. The profile covers about 92,000 clones, with approximately 71% appearing a single time and 20% to 25% taken by the ten largest. Sample: PBMCs, taken after 24 months of ibrutinib treatment. These receptors were taken from a human donor with chronic lymphocytic leukemia.

The V gene is TRBV11-2, the J gene TRBJ2-5, with a weak D call TRBD2 (6 bases). V was pared by 5 bases and J by 2 bases, with 15 bases between. Germline-derived CDR1 and CDR2 are SGHAT and FQNNGV. The CDR3 length is 15 residues. CDR3 residues: CASSLDYRSQETQYF. CDR3 sequence (DNA): TGTGCCAGCAGCCTGGACTACCGATCGCAAGAGACCCAGTACTTC. The complete variable domain, with remaining parts taken from reference TRBV11-2 and TRBJ2-5, reads EAGVAQSPRYKIIEKRQSVAFWCNPISGHATLYWYQQILGQGPKLLIQFQNNGVVDDSQLPKDRFSAERLKGVDSTLKIQPAKLEDSAVYLCASSLDYRSQETQYFGPGTRLLVL.

V and J are TRBV5-1 and TRBJ2-1; 8 bases are shared with TRBD2. This CDR3 region has 17 residues. J was trimmed by 4 bases and V by 4 bases; bases with no gene match: 13. Germline loops: CDR1 SGHRS, CDR2 YFSETQ. The CDR3 loop is CASSPAGGNGQYNEQFF. The CDR3 coding sequence is TGCGCCAGCAGCCCCGCGGGGGGCAACGGGCAATACAATGAGCAGTTCTTC.

The CDR3 nucleotides read TGCGCCAGCAGCCAAGAATACAGGGGGCGGTTAGATACGCAGTATTTT. Protein sequence: CASSQEYRGRLDTQYF. The chain has TRBV4-1 and TRBJ2-3; TRBD1 matches at 9 bases. V was clipped by 0 bases and J by 5 bases; unmatched bases: 6. The germline gives CDR1 MGHRA, CDR2 YSYEKL. The CDR3 has 16 residues.

V usage is TRBV5-1 and J usage is TRBJ1-4; 7 bases align to TRBD1. Germline V lookup: CDR1 SGHRS, CDR2 YFSETQ. Germline trimming cut 3 bases from V and 11 bases from J; bases unmatched to any gene: 13. The CDR3 covers 15 residues. CDR3 nucleotide sequence: TGCGCCAGCAGCTCAGGCGGGACAGCCCCAGGGAAACTGTTTTTT. Protein sequence: CASSSGGTAPGKLFF.

V usage is TRBV18 and J usage is TRBJ2-7; 7 bases are shared with TRBD2. CDR3 length: 16 residues. The V segment lost 3 bases and the J segment 7 bases; nucleotides outside the gene matches: 15. Germline V lookup: CDR1 KGHSH, CDR2 LQKENI. The CDR3 protein is CASSPPGWREQLEQYF. The DNA for the CDR3 is TGTGCCAGCTCACCGCCGGGGTGGCGGGAGCAGCTGGAGCAGTACTTC.